Listed below are T cell receptor beta chains from one sample, sequenced in a study of early T cells in non-severe SARS-CoV-2 infection. TCRdb itself ran the 5' RACE reads through MiXCR, one entry per CDR3 protein. The sample contains about 80,000 distinct CDR3 sequences, 9% to 13% of which appear only once. The sample taken for sequencing was whole blood. The receptors stem from an adult who was a healthcare worker with PCR-confirmed SARS-CoV-2 infection or an uninfected control (not recorded which). The CDR3 runs from the conserved cysteine through the conserved F or W. D genes are given only for firm matches. Only some rows state a clone size, as once, few, many or a class for expanded clones.

clone_size j_call v_call d_call cdr3_aa cdr3_nt
many TRBJ1-6 TRBV28 NA CASTDGNSPLHF TGTGCCAGCACTGACGGGAATTCACCCCTCCACTTT
few TRBJ2-7 TRBV11-3 NA CASSLVTGTEQYF TGTGCCAGCAGCTTAGTTACGGGGACCGAGCAGTACTTC
few TRBJ2-2 TRBV7-2 TRBD2 CASSFRLAGGPLTGELFF TGTGCCAGCAGCTTTCGGCTAGCGGGAGGGCCTCTTACCGGGGAGCTGTTTTTT
many TRBJ2-7 TRBV29-1 NA CSASSGYEQYF TGCAGCGCCTCGTCCGGCTACGAGCAGTACTTC
once TRBJ2-1 TRBV28 TRBD2 CASIRGGANEQFF TGTGCCAGCATTCGCGGGGGGGCAAATGAGCAGTTCTTC
many TRBJ1-6 TRBV12-3/TRBV12-4 TRBD1 CASSSHHGTAPSSYNSPLHF TGTGCCAGCAGTTCACACCATGGGACAGCCCCGAGCTCCTATAATTCACCCCTCCACTTT
few TRBJ2-3 TRBV5-1 NA CASSLGGARTDTQYF TGCGCCAGCAGCTTGGGGGGTGCTCGGACAGATACGCAGTATTTT
NA TRBJ2-3 TRBV12-5 TRBD2 CASGPLLAGTDTQYF TGTGCTAGTGGTCCATTACTAGCGGGAACAGATACGCAGTATTTT
NA TRBJ2-2 TRBV4-2 NA CASSQDGSLNRELFF TGTGCCAGCAGCCAAGATGGCTCCCTTAACAGGGAGCTGTTTTTT
many TRBJ1-5 TRBV7-2 NA CASSAGHPYSNQPQHF TGTGCCAGCAGCGCGGGACACCCGTATAGCAATCAGCCCCAGCATTTT
NA TRBJ2-7 TRBV28 NA CASSLGHRDLSSYEQYF TGTGCCAGCAGTTTGGGCCACAGGGACCTTAGCTCCTACGAGCAGTACTTC
few TRBJ2-1 TRBV7-9 NA CASSQTIPGNEQFF TGTGCCAGCAGCCAGACTATCCCTGGTAATGAGCAGTTCTTC
many TRBJ2-7 TRBV6-2/TRBV6-3 NA CASGLGTSSIYEQYF TGTGCCAGCGGCCTCGGGACCTCGTCTATCTACGAGCAGTACTTC
many TRBJ2-3 TRBV7-3 NA CASSSGNTDTQYF TGTGCCAGCAGCTCGGGCAACACAGATACGCAGTATTTT
few TRBJ1-3 TRBV6-6 NA CASSYGGNTIYF TGTGCCAGCAGTTACGGGGGAAACACCATATATTTT
many TRBJ2-5 TRBV20-1 TRBD2 CSARHSGRSQETQYF TGCAGTGCTAGACACAGCGGGAGATCCCAAGAGACCCAGTACTTC
many TRBJ2-2 TRBV11-3 TRBD1 CASSHRDSNTGELFF TGTGCCAGCAGCCACCGGGACAGTAACACCGGGGAGCTGTTTTTT
few TRBJ1-4 TRBV11-3 TRBD1 CASSLPTADRGKKEKLFF TGTGCCAGCAGCTTACCCACGGCGGACAGGGGGAAAAAGGAAAAACTGTTTTTT
NA TRBJ1-2 TRBV10-3 NA CAISVNGNYGYTF TGTGCCATCAGTGTGAACGGAAACTATGGCTACACCTTC
many TRBJ1-1 TRBV6-1 NA CASRVVETSNTEAFF TGTGCCAGCAGAGTTGTTGAGACATCGAACACTGAAGCTTTCTTT
NA TRBJ2-3 TRBV28 NA CASSSTLASHQYF TGTGCCAGCAGTTCGACACTCGCTTCACACCAGTATTTT
NA TRBJ2-3 TRBV29-1 NA CSATGLRTDTQYF TGCAGCGCCACGGGACTTCGCACAGATACGCAGTATTTT
NA TRBJ1-1 TRBV3-1 TRBD1 CASSRTGTEAFF TGTGCCAGCAGCCGGACAGGCACTGAAGCTTTCTTT
few TRBJ1-1 TRBV27 NA CASSLRGGTEAFF TGTGCCAGCAGTTTAAGGGGAGGCACTGAAGCTTTCTTT
many TRBJ2-3 TRBV11-2 NA CASRRSGASTDTQYF TGTGCCAGCAGGAGGAGCGGAGCTAGCACAGATACGCAGTATTTT
NA TRBJ1-2 TRBV9 NA CASSGRDGNNYGYTF TGTGCCAGCAGCGGGCGAGACGGGAATAACTATGGCTACACCTTC
many TRBJ1-4 TRBV12-3/TRBV12-4 NA CASSLAWKTNEKLFF TGTGCCAGCAGTTTGGCGTGGAAAACTAATGAAAAACTGTTTTTT
many TRBJ1-6 TRBV5-6 NA CASSPEPPLGESPLHF TGTGCCAGCAGCCCGGAGCCACCGCTGGGGGAGTCACCCCTCCACTTT
NA TRBJ2-7 TRBV4-2 NA CASSRGLNHYEQYF TGTGCCAGCAGCCGCGGGCTAAATCACTACGAGCAGTACTTC
many TRBJ1-2 TRBV29-1 NA CSVEDPGQIYGYTF TGCAGCGTTGAAGATCCCGGACAGATCTATGGCTACACCTTC
few TRBJ2-7 TRBV4-1 TRBD2 CATSTLAGGPYEQYF TGCGCCACCTCAACCCTAGCGGGGGGGCCCTACGAGCAGTACTTC
many TRBJ2-7 TRBV12-3/TRBV12-4 TRBD2 CASSDGLAETYEQYF TGTGCCAGCAGTGACGGACTAGCGGAAACCTACGAGCAGTACTTC
few TRBJ2-1 TRBV6-1 TRBD1 CASSEYGTGNNEQFF TGTGCCAGCAGTGAATACGGGACAGGGAACAATGAGCAGTTCTTC
NA TRBJ2-7 TRBV3-1 TRBD2 CASSHTSGSDEQYF TGTGCCAGCAGCCACACTAGCGGGAGTGACGAGCAGTACTTC